This T cell receptor beta chain was profiled in a study of CD4 T cell repertoires in COVID-19. Overall study: CFSE-low cells expanded 10 to 11 days with IL-2, then restimulated with other coronavirus spikes. Findings of the study overall: Several top expanded SARS-CoV-2-reactive clonotypes were shared by two or three memory subsets.

TCRdb keeps only in-frame clones here, not all; method: immunoSEQ multiplex PCR. The sample yields about 75,000 clones, 80% to 90% seen once. Between the trimmed V and J ends, which lost 7 bases and 1 base, there was a span of 10 bases. The CDR3 is 13 amino acids. About this clone itself: Antigen unknown.

The clonotype comes from a human donor who had COVID-19. This chain links TRBV12-3 or TRBV12-4 with TRBJ1-2; no reliable D call. The sequenced sample was CD4+ T cells from peripheral blood, obtained after recovery from COVID-19. CDR3 residues: CASTSRVNYGYTF. The CDR3 nucleotides are TGTGCCAGCACTTCCCGGGTTAACTATGGCTACACCTTC.